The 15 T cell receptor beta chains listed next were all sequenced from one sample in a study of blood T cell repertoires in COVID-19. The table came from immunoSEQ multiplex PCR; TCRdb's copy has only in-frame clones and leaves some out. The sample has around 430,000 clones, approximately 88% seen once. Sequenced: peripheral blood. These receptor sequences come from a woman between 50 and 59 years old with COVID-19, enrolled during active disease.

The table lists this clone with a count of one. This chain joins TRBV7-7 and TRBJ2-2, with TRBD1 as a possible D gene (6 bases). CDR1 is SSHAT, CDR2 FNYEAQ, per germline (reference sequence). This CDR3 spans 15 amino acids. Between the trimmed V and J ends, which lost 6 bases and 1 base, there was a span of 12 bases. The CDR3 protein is CASSFQQGNTGELFF. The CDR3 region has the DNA TGTGCCAGCAGTTTCCAACAGGGGAACACCGGGGAGCTGTTTTTT.

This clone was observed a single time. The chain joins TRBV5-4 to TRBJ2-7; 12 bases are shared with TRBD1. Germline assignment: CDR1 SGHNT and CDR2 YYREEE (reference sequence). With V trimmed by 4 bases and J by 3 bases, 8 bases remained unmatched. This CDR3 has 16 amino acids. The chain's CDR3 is CASSQGGTGGIYEQYF. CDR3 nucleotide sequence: TGTGCCAGCAGCCAGGGGGGGACAGGGGGCATCTACGAGCAGTACTTC. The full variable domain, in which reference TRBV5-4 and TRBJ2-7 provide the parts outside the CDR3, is ETGVTQSPTHLIKTRGQQVTLRCSSQSGHNTVSWYQQALGQGPQFIFQYYREEENGRGNFPPRFSGLQFPNYSSELNVNALELDDSALYLCASSQGGTGGIYEQYFGPGTRLTVT.

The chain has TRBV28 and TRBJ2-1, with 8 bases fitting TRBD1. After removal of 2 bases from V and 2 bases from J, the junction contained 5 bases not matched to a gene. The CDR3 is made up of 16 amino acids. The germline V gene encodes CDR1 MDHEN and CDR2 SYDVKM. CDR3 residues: CASSLPGGGPYNEQFF. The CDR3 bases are TGTGCCAGCAGTTTACCAGGGGGCGGACCCTACAATGAGCAGTTCTTC.

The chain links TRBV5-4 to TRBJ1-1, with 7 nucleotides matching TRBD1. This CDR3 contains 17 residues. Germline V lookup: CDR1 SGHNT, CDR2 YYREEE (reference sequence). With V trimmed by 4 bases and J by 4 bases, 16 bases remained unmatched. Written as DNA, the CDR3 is TGTGCCAGCAGCCTCACGGCAACATCGACAGGGTTCACTGAAGCTTTCTTT. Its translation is CASSLTATSTGFTEAFF.

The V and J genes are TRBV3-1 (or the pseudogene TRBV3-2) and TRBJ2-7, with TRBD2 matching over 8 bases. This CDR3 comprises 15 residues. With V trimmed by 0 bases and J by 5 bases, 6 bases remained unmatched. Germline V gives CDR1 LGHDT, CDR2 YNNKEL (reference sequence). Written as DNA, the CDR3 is TGTGCCAGCAGCCAAGAATCGGGGGGGCTTGACGAGCAGTACTTC. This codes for CASSQESGGLDEQYF.

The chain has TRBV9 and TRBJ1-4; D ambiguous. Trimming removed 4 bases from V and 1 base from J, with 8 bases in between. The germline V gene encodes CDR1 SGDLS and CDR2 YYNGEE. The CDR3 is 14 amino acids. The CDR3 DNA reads TGTGCCAGCAGCTCTCCCGGAACTAATGAAAAACTGTTTTTT. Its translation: CASSSPGTNEKLFF.

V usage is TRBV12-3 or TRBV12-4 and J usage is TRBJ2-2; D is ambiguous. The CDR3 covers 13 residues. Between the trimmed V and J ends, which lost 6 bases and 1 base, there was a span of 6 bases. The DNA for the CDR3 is TGTGCCAGCAGACTCGTGAACACCGGGGAGCTGTTTTTT. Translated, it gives CASRLVNTGELFF.

The CDR3 reads CAWKLAGGFNEQFF. The CDR3 nucleotides are TGTGCCTGGAAACTAGCGGGGGGTTTCAATGAGCAGTTCTTC. The chain joins TRBV30 to TRBJ2-1, with 12 bases identical to TRBD2. Germline CDR1 reads GTSNPN; CDR2 reads SVGIG (reference sequence). The V gene end was trimmed by 4 bases and the J gene end by 6 bases; junction bases not matched to a gene: 4. This CDR3 region has 14 residues.

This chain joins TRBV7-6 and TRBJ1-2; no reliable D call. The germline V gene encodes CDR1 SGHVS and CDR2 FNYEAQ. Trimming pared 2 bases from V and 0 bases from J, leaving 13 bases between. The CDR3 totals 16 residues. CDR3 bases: TGTGCCAGCAGCTTATTGGGAGACACGGCTAACTATGGCTACACCTTC. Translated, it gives CASSLLGDTANYGYTF. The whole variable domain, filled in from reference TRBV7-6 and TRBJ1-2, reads GAGVSQSPRYKVTKRGQDVALRCDPISGHVSLYWYRQALGQGPEFLTYFNYEAQQDKSGLPNDRFSAERPEGSISTLTIQRTEQRDSAMYRCASSLLGDTANYGYTFGSGTRLTVV.

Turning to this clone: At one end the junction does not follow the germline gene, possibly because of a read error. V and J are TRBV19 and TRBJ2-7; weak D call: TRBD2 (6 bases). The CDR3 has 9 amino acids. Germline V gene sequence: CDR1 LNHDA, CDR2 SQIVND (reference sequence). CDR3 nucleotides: TGTGCCAGAACTTTAGGCGGGGTCTTC. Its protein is CARTLGGVF.

CDR3 coding DNA: TGTGCCAGCTTATCGGGACAAAGGAACACTGAAGCTTTCTTT. This sequence encodes CASLSGQRNTEAFF. This rearrangement joins TRBV28 to TRBJ1-1; TRBD1 might be the D (6 bases). The CDR3 consists of 14 residues. In germline, CDR1 is MDHEN, CDR2 SYDVKM. V lost 8 bases to trimming and J lost 1 base, with 14 bases between them.

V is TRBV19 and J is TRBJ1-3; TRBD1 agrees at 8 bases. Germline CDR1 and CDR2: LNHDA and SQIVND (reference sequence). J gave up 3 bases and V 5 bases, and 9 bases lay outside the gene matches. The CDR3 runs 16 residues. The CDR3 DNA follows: TGTGCCAGTAGTGACCGAGGACAGGGAAATGGAAACACCATATATTTT. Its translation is CASSDRGQGNGNTIYF.

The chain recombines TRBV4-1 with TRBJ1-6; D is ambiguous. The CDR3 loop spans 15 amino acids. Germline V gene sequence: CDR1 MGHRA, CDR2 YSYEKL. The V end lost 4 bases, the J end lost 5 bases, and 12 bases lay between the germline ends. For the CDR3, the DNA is TGCGCCAGCAGCCTTAGTCGAATTAATAATTCACCCCTCCACTTT. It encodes CASSLSRINNSPLHF.

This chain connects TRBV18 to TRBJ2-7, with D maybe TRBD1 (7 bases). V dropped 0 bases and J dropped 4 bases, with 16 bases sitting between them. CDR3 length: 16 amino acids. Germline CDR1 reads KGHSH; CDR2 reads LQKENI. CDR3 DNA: TGTGCCAGCTCACCACCGACCATGACAGGGAGGTACGAGCAGTACTTC. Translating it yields CASSPPTMTGRYEQYF.

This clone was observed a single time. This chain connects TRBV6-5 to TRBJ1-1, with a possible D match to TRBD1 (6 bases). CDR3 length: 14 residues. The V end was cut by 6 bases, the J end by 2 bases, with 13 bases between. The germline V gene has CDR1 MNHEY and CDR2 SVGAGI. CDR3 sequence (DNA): TGTGCCAGCAGCGCTAGACAGGACAACACTGAAGCTTTCTTT. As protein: CASSARQDNTEAFF.